This record looks at one T cell receptor (beta chain) sequence and its context. Its specificity is not known. The data belong to a study of T-cell memory formation after mild COVID-19. There are 13 residues in the CDR3. Trimming took off 4 bases at V and 3 bases at J, with 10 bases between the two ends. CDR1 and CDR2 from the germline V gene are MGHDK and SYGVNS. General study points: There were some responding clones in pre-infection memory, which suggested that cross-reactive memory had joined.

TCRdb reprocessed the 5' RACE reads with MiXCR, giving one entry per CDR3 protein. The profile shows a few hundred thousand distinct CDR3 sequences, approximately 21% of them singletons. The chain couples TRBV25-1 to TRBJ2-7; a possible D gene is TRBD1 (6 bases). The receptor was isolated from an adult woman who had mild COVID-19 (a few samples of this study predate the infection). Cell type and time point are not known. The sample comprised PBMCs or a T cell subset sorted from them (not recorded which). CDR3 sequence reads: CASSASGVYEQYF. In DNA, the CDR3 is TGTGCCAGCAGTGCGTCAGGGGTCTACGAGCAGTACTTC.